This T cell receptor beta chain comes out of a study of cytomegalovirus exposure and HLA in healthy donors. Points from the study as a whole: A missense DCLRE1C variant was associated with V- and J-gene trimming of TCR beta chains in a later analysis, and an independent cohort replicated the association. Earlier results showed most TCR beta V segments being productive about 87% or about 30% of the time. What was likely a sequencing artifact was a cluster of highly shared sequence variants.

It was with 60 Vbeta and 13 Jbeta primers that the PCR ran. Clones were sequenced by immunoSEQ multiplex PCR, and TCRdb holds only the in-frame ones, with some missing. The sample lists 95,000 to 150,000 clones, roughly 66% occurring once. The table lists this clone with many counts. Its cognate antigen is unknown. The sequenced sample consisted of PBMCs. The receptor's source is a man aged 55-75 years in good health and CMV-seropositive.

CDR3: CASSSTGDEQYF. Written as DNA, the CDR3 is TGTGCCAGCAGCTCGACAGGGGACGAGCAGTACTTC. This chain joins TRBV7-6 and TRBJ2-7; TRBD1 matches at 8 bases. The V gene end was trimmed by 4 bases and the J gene end by 5 bases; junction bases not matched to a gene: 1. The CDR3 length is 12 residues. Germline CDR1 and CDR2: SGHVS and FNYEAQ.